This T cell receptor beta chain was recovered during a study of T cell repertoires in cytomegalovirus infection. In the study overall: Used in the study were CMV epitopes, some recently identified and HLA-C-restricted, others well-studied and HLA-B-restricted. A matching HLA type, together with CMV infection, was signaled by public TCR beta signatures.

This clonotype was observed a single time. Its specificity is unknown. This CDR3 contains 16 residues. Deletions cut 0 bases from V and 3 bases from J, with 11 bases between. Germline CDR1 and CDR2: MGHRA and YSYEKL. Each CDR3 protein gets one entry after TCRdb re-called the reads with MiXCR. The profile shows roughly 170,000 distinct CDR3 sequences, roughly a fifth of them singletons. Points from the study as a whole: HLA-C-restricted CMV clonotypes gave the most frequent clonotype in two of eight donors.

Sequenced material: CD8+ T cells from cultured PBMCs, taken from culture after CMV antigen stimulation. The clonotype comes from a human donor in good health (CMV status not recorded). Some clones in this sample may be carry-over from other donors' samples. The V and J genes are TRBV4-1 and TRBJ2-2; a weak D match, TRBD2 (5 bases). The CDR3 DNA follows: TGCGCCAGCAGCCAAGACCGGGATTCCTACACCGGGGAGCTGTTTTTT. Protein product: CASSQDRDSYTGELFF.